This TCR beta chain was identified during a study of regulatory T cells in long-lasting Graves disease. Study-level background: Persistent Graves' disease required over 5 years of antithyroid drugs and positive TSH receptor antibodies. Study results and limitations: Examination was confined to peripheral blood, excluding thyroid tissue. Persistent disease was associated with favored TRBV28 usage and with favored use of TRBJ1-2 and TRBJ2-5.

Time point specified: persistent/refractory GD, antithyroid drugs over 5 years with positive TRAb. From PBMCs, RNA was extracted and then used to make the TCR library. All patients originated from an endocrinology department located in Xi'an, China. This CDR3 has 14 residues. The V gene's germline CDR1 is SGHRS and CDR2 YFSETQ. Trimming at V came to 4 bases and at J to 10 bases, leaving 8 bases not matched to a gene. As concerns this clonotype: Its antigen remains unidentified.

Building the TCR beta libraries relied on iRepertoire HTBI primers, and CDR3 regions underwent Arm-PCR. TCRdb reprocessed the multiplex PCR reads via MiXCR and lists one record per CDR3 protein. The table shows about 400,000 distinct CDR3 sequences, with around 21% occurring only once. The chain uses TRBV5-1 and TRBJ1-1, with 12 nucleotides matching TRBD1. Sequencing was performed on peripheral blood mononuclear cells (PBMCs), taken when the disease was refractory, from a patient treated with antithyroid drugs. This TCR was sampled from a female donor with Graves disease. CDR3 sequence reads: CASSAGTGGAAAFF. Written as DNA, the CDR3 is TGCGCCAGCAGCGCCGGGACAGGGGGCGCGGCAGCTTTCTTT.